A single sample gave rise to the 19 T cell receptor beta chains below, sequenced in a study of blood T cell repertoires in COVID-19. The table came from immunoSEQ multiplex PCR; TCRdb's copy has only in-frame clones and leaves some out. Of about 140,000 clones in the sample, approximately 84% are singletons; the top ten hold about 3.4%. Sample: PBMCs or T cells enriched from blood (not recorded which). All receptors derive from a woman aged 45-65 years with acute COVID-19.

The V and J genes are TRBV27 and TRBJ1-2; D is undetermined. Trimming removed 4 bases at V and 2 bases at J, with 14 bases between. Germline CDR1 MNHEY, CDR2 SMNVEV (reference sequence). This CDR3 has 15 amino acids. The CDR3 sequence is CASSSPTRGNYGYTF. The CDR3 coding sequence is TGTGCCAGCAGTTCACCCACCCGGGGAAACTATGGCTACACCTTC.

The chain joins TRBV5-1 to TRBJ2-1; the match to TRBD2 covers 8 bases. With 2 bases clipped from V and 7 bases from J, the junction kept 11 bases outside the gene matches. The CDR3 spans 16 residues. CDR1 and CDR2 (germline): SGHRS, YFSETQ. The CDR3 is CASSLEGKAGANEQFF. CDR3 bases: TGCGCCAGCAGCTTAGAGGGTAAAGCGGGGGCTAATGAGCAGTTCTTC.

The chain joins TRBV5-1 to TRBJ1-1; tentatively, D is TRBD1 (5 bases). The CDR3 sequence is 15 residues long. V dropped 4 bases and J dropped 5 bases, with 18 bases sitting between them. Looked up from germline, CDR1 is SGHRS and CDR2 is YFSETQ. CDR3 in amino acids: CASSVDRGVLTEAFF. The CDR3 region has the DNA TGCGCCAGCAGCGTTGACCGGGGGGTTTTGACTGAAGCTTTCTTT.

A single count supports this clone. V usage is TRBV6-2 or TRBV6-3 and J usage is TRBJ2-3, with 10 bases aligning to TRBD2. The trim removed 6 bases at V and 2 bases at J, leaving 17 bases unmatched. The germline CDR1 and CDR2 sequences are MNHEY and SVGEGT. CDR3 length: 19 amino acids. CDR3 sequence: CASSKNLTSGLFYTDTQYF. CDR3 bases: TGTGCCAGCAGCAAAAACTTGACTAGCGGGCTTTTCTACACAGATACGCAGTATTTT.

V is TRBV7-3 and J is TRBJ2-1; the D gene is possibly TRBD2 (5 bases). The CDR3 is 14 amino acids. CDR1 is SGHTA and CDR2 is FQGTGA in the germline V gene. Trimming removed 4 bases at V and 3 bases at J, with 10 bases between. CDR3 sequence: CASSSGLDYNEQFF. CDR3 nucleotide sequence: TGTGCCAGCAGCTCCGGACTGGACTACAATGAGCAGTTCTTC.

The chain combines TRBV5-5 with TRBJ2-5; 9 nucleotides line up with TRBD2. CDR1 is SGHKS and CDR2 is YYEKEE in the germline V gene (reference sequence). The trim removed 2 bases at V and 5 bases at J, leaving 7 bases unmatched. The CDR3 is 15 residues long. This chain's CDR3 is CASSLAGGTRETQYF. CDR3 in DNA: TGTGCCAGCAGCTTAGCGGGAGGAACGCGTGAGACCCAGTACTTC. The whole variable domain, remainder taken from reference TRBV5-5 and TRBJ2-5, is DAGVTQSPTHLIKTRGQQVTLRCSPISGHKSVSWYQQVLGQGPQFIFQYYEKEERGRGNFPDRFSARQFPNYSSELNVNALLLGDSALYLCASSLAGGTRETQYFGPGTRLLVL.

This clone was seen more than once but under ten times. This rearrangement joins TRBV12-3 or TRBV12-4 to TRBJ2-1, with 7 bases fitting TRBD2. This CDR3 region has 13 residues. V trimming: 3 bases; J trimming: 8 bases; junction bases outside the gene matches: 4. CDR3 in amino acids: CASSLREIDEQFF. The CDR3 DNA follows: TGTGCCAGCAGTTTGCGGGAGATCGATGAGCAGTTCTTC.

The CDR3 reads CASSPDRANEQYF. The CDR3 nucleotides read TGTGCCAGCTCACCAGACAGGGCGAACGAGCAGTACTTC. The rearrangement links TRBV18 to TRBJ2-7, with 7 bases identical to TRBD1. The germline CDR1 and CDR2 sequences are KGHSH and LQKENI. V shed 2 bases and J 5 bases; nucleotides not matched to a gene: 3. The CDR3 loop spans 13 amino acids.

This chain uses TRBV12-3 or TRBV12-4 with TRBJ2-3; D ambiguous. There are 13 residues in the CDR3. V dropped 3 bases and J dropped 0 bases, with 4 bases sitting between them. CDR3 loop: CASSFGSTDTQYF. The CDR3 DNA sequence: TGTGCCAGCAGTTTTGGCAGCACAGATACGCAGTATTTT.

CDR3 sequence: CASSYPRDRHKPQHF. The DNA for the CDR3 is TGTGCCAGCAGTTACCCCCGGGACAGGCATAAGCCCCAGCATTTT. The gene calls are TRBV6-2 or TRBV6-3 and TRBJ1-5; 8 bases agree with TRBD1. Per germline, CDR1 MNHEY and CDR2 SVGEGT. The V and J ends lost 2 bases and 8 bases, in that order; junction bases with no gene match: 8. The CDR3 runs to 15 residues.

This clone appeared a single time. The chain links TRBV7-9 to TRBJ1-4; 10 bases align to TRBD1. J lost 6 bases, V lost 2 bases, and 3 bases had no gene match. This CDR3 has 15 residues. From germline, CDR1 is SEHNR and CDR2 FQNEAQ (reference sequence). The CDR3 sequence: CASSLRQGAYEKLFF. CDR3 in DNA: TGTGCCAGCAGCTTAAGACAGGGGGCATATGAAAAACTGTTTTTT.

This chain uses TRBV28 with TRBJ2-1; TRBD2 matches 9 bases. Germline values: CDR1 MDHEN, CDR2 SYDVKM. V lost 4 bases and J lost 4; bases outside the gene matches: 5. This CDR3 is built from 15 residues. This CDR3 is CASSWASGVYNEQFF. In nucleotides, the CDR3 is TGTGCCAGCAGTTGGGCTAGCGGGGTTTACAATGAGCAGTTCTTC. Based on the CDR3 plus reference TRBV28 and TRBJ2-1, the full variable domain is DVKVTQSSRYLVKRTGEKVFLECVQDMDHENMFWYRQDPGLGLRLIYFSYDVKMKEKGDIPEGYSVSREKKERFSLILESASTNQTSMYLCASSWASGVYNEQFFGPGTRLTVL.

The V gene is TRBV5-6, the J gene TRBJ1-2, with D perhaps matching TRBD1 (5 bases). The CDR3 runs 14 residues. V was trimmed by 3 bases and J by 8 bases, leaving 17 bases between them. Germline values: CDR1 SGHDT, CDR2 YYEEEE. CDR3 nucleotide sequence: TGTGCCAGCAGCTATCAGTTGGGGCGAGGCGGCTACACCTTC. This gives the protein CASSYQLGRGGYTF. The whole variable domain, filled in from reference TRBV5-6 and TRBJ1-2, reads DAGVTQSPTHLIKTRGQQVTLRCSPKSGHDTVSWYQQALGQGPQFIFQYYEEEERQRGNFPDRFSGHQFPNYSSELNVNALLLGDSALYLCASSYQLGRGGYTFGSGTRLTVV.

This clone was counted a few times. V is TRBV5-1 and J is TRBJ1-3, with D possibly matching TRBD1 (6 bases). The length of the CDR3 is 15 residues. Trimming left V 2 bases short and J 0 bases short, with 9 bases between. The germline gives CDR1 SGHRS, CDR2 YFSETQ. CDR3 residues: CASSFAGDSGNTIYF. The CDR3 DNA follows: TGCGCCAGCAGCTTTGCAGGGGACTCTGGAAACACCATATATTTT.

The V call is TRBV18, the J call TRBJ2-6; possibly TRBD2 for D (5 bases). The CDR3 is 15 residues long. V shed 6 bases and J shed 4 bases, with 13 bases lying between them. The germline V gene has CDR1 KGHSH and CDR2 LQKENI. CDR3 loop: CASSTGIAGANVLTF. In DNA form, the CDR3 reads TGTGCCAGCTCCACCGGGATAGCCGGGGCCAACGTCCTGACTTTC.

This chain uses TRBV13 with TRBJ2-3; perhaps TRBD2 as D (5 bases). The CDR3 length is 14 residues. CDR1 PRHDT and CDR2 FYEKMQ come from the germline V gene (reference sequence). The V and J ends lost 4 bases and 5 bases respectively, with 13 bases between them. CDR3 bases: TGTGCCAGCAGCTCCCGGGGATGGGAAGATACGCAGTATTTT. Translation gives CASSSRGWEDTQYF.

This clone came up once. This sequence joins TRBV9 and TRBJ2-1, with a possible D match to TRBD2 (6 bases). Trimming shortened V by 0 bases and J by 6 bases, and 10 bases separated the two germline ends. The CDR3 has 14 amino acids. Germline-derived CDR1 and CDR2 are SGDLS and YYNGEE. CDR3 DNA: TGTGCCAGCAGCGTAGTCCCGGAGGGCAATGAGCAGTTCTTC. It encodes CASSVVPEGNEQFF.

The chain is built from TRBV30 and TRBJ2-1, with 7 bases matching TRBD2. CDR1 is GTSNPN and CDR2 is SVGIG in the germline V gene (reference sequence). J gave up 12 bases and V 1 base, and 12 bases lay outside the gene matches. This CDR3 is built from 14 residues. The CDR3 protein is CAWSELDGLGGQFF. CDR3 nucleotides: TGTGCCTGGAGTGAATTGGACGGACTAGGTGGGCAGTTCTTC.

The V call is TRBV7-9, the J call TRBJ1-1; no clear D gene. CDR1 is SEHNR, CDR2 FQNEAQ, per germline (reference sequence). The V and J ends lost 5 bases and 0 bases respectively, with 13 bases between them. The CDR3 is 15 residues long. The CDR3 DNA reads as TGTGCCAGCAGCCGGCGGTCAGAGATGAACACTGAAGCTTTCTTT. Amino acid sequence: CASSRRSEMNTEAFF.